Each of the 10 T cell receptor beta chains below was sequenced from the same sample in a study of spatial heterogeneity in lung cancer. Each CDR3 protein is one row after TCRdb ran MiXCR on the 5' RACE reads. The sample has 60,000 to 65,000 distinct CDR3 sequences; around 8.2% are singletons. As for time point: sample taken at primary tumor resection. The sequenced material consisted of unsorted whole RNA from tumor, nontumor lung or frozen PBMC. The source material was PBMCs, sampled at surgery. Receptor source: a female donor with early-stage non-small cell lung cancer.

The rearrangement uses TRBV28 and TRBJ1-1, with D maybe TRBD1 (5 bases). There are 11 residues in the CDR3. Germline CDR1 and CDR2: MDHEN and SYDVKM. V lost 1 base to trimming and J lost 11 bases, with 8 bases between them. CDR3 protein: CASSLSGTAFF. In DNA form, the CDR3 reads TGTGCCAGCAGTTTATCAGGGACGGCTTTCTTT.

This clonotype was counted only a few times. The J gene is TRBJ1-4, the V gene TRBV5-6; 9 nucleotides align to TRBD1. CDR3 length equals 14 residues. Trimming removed 4 bases from V and 8 bases from J; junction bases left unmatched: 6. Germline CDR1 and CDR2: SGHDT and YYEEEE. Written as DNA, the CDR3 is TGTGCCAGCAGCCCAACCGGGACAGGGGAAAAACTGTTTTTT. This translates into CASSPTGTGEKLFF. Complete variable domain (other parts from reference TRBV5-6 and TRBJ1-4): DAGVTQSPTHLIKTRGQQVTLRCSPKSGHDTVSWYQQALGQGPQFIFQYYEEEERQRGNFPDRFSGHQFPNYSSELNVNALLLGDSALYLCASSPTGTGEKLFFGSGTQLSVL.

This clonotype occurred many times. The chain joins TRBV12-3 or TRBV12-4 to TRBJ1-3; 9 positions match TRBD1. The junction had 2 bases not matched to a gene; V was cut back by 3 bases and J by 5 bases. The CDR3 consists of 14 residues. CDR3 sequence: CASSLDRGRNTIYF. The CDR3 DNA is TGTGCCAGCAGTTTGGACAGGGGCCGAAACACCATATATTTT.

The chain uses TRBV28 and TRBJ2-7, with TRBD1 as a possible D gene (7 bases). CDR3 length: 15 amino acids. V lost 4 bases to trimming and J lost 3 bases, with 16 bases between them. The V gene's germline CDR1 is MDHEN and CDR2 SYDVKM. The DNA of the CDR3 is TGTGCCAGCAGTTCCAGGGGGGCGCAAAACTACGAGCAGTACGTC. Its protein product is CASSSRGAQNYEQYV.

This clonotype has a count of ten or more. Here the CDR3 reads CASRPTGGGNQPQHF. In nucleotides, the CDR3 is TGTGCCAGCAGACCAACAGGGGGCGGCAATCAGCCCCAGCATTTT. The J gene is TRBJ1-5, the V gene TRBV6-1, with TRBD1 identical over 9 bases. This CDR3 comprises 15 residues. The germline V gene encodes CDR1 MNHNS and CDR2 SASEGT. With 6 bases clipped from V and 2 bases from J, the junction kept 5 bases outside the gene matches.

This clonotype was observed a few times. The chain couples TRBV20-1 to TRBJ2-3; no reliable D call. Between the trimmed V and J ends, which lost 3 bases and 0 bases, there was a span of 13 bases. CDR1 and CDR2 from the germline V gene are DFQATT and SNEGSKA (reference sequence). The CDR3 spans 15 residues. The CDR3 protein is CSASHRFTSTDTQYF. CDR3 DNA sequence: TGCAGTGCTAGTCACCGATTCACTAGCACAGATACGCAGTATTTT.

The CDR3 spells CASRGPNTEAFF. CDR3 DNA: TGTGCCAGCAGGGGACCGAACACTGAAGCTTTCTTT. V usage is TRBV28 and J usage is TRBJ1-1; TRBD1 is a possible D gene (5 bases). CDR3 length: 12 amino acids. V lost 6 bases and J lost 1, with 6 bases in between. Germline V gene data show CDR1 as MDHEN and CDR2 as SYDVKM.

The sample holds many counts of this clonotype. The chain is built from TRBV3-1 and TRBJ2-7; TRBD1 matches 9 bases. Germline loops: CDR1 LGHDT, CDR2 YNNKEL (reference sequence). The trim removed 4 bases at V and 5 bases at J, leaving 6 bases unmatched. The CDR3 extends over 14 amino acids. CDR3: CASSPGQGYNEQYF. For the CDR3, the DNA is TGTGCCAGCAGCCCGGGACAGGGCTACAACGAGCAGTACTTC.

The chain is built from TRBV11-2 and TRBJ2-3; tentative D call: TRBD1 (6 bases). Deletions cut 1 base from V and 2 bases from J, with 13 bases between. This CDR3 is 16 amino acids long. In germline, CDR1 is SGHAT, CDR2 FQNNGV. This CDR3 is CASSLGGGWDTDTQYF. The DNA of the CDR3 is TGTGCCAGCAGCTTAGGAGGGGGATGGGACACAGATACGCAGTATTTT.

This clonotype has more than one count but fewer than ten. This chain uses TRBV20-1 with TRBJ2-7; weak D call: TRBD2 (5 bases). Looked up from germline, CDR1 is DFQATT and CDR2 is SNEGSKA (reference sequence). The CDR3 has 14 residues. The V end lost 5 bases, the J end lost 3 bases, and 17 bases lay between the germline ends. CDR3 nucleotides: TGCAGTGCTGCAGGAGGTAGCGCGAGCTACGAGCAGTACTTC. This translates into CSAAGGSASYEQYF.